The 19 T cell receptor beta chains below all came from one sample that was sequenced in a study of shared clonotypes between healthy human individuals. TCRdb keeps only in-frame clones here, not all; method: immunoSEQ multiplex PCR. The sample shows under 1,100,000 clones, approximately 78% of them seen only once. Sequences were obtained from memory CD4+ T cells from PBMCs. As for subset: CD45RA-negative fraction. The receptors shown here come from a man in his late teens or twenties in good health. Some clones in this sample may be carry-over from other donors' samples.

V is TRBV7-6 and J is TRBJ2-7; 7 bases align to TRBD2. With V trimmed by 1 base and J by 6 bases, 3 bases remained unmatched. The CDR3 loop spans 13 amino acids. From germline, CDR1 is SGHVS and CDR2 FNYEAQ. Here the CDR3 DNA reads TGTGCCAGCAGCTTAGAGCGCGGGAGCGAGCAGTACTTC. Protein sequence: CASSLERGSEQYF.

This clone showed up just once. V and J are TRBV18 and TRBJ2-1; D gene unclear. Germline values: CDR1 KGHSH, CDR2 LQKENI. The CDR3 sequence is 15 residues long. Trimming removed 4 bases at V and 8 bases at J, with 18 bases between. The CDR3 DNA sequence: TGTGCCAGCTCACTTGTTCCCAACTCGGACGATGAGCAGTTCTTC. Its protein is CASSLVPNSDDEQFF.

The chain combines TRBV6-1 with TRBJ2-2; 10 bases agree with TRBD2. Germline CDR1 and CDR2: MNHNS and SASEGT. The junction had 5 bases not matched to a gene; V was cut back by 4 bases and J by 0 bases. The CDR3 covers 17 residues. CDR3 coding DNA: TGTGCCAGCAGTGTAATAGCGGGAGGAGCGAACACCGGGGAGCTGTTTTTT. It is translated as CASSVIAGGANTGELFF.

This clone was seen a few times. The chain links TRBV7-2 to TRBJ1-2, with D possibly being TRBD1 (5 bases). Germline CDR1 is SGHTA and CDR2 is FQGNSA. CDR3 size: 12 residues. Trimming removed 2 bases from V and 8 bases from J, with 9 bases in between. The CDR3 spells CASSLQGGGYTF. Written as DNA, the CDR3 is TGTGCCAGCAGCTTACAGGGAGGCGGCTACACCTTC.

For the CDR3, the DNA is TGTGCCAGCACCTCTAGACCGTCCAATGAGCAGTTCTTC. This encodes CASTSRPSNEQFF. V and J are TRBV2 and TRBJ2-1; D not certain. V was shortened by 7 bases and J by 6 bases, with 13 bases between the two germline ends. The CDR3 length is 13 residues. Germline CDR1 and CDR2: SNHLY and FYNNEI.

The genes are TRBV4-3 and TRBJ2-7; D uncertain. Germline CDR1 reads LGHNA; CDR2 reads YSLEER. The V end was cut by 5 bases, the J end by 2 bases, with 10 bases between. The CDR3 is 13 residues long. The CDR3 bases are TGCGCCAGCAGCGAAGGATCAGCCTACGAGCAGTACTTC. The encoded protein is CASSEGSAYEQYF.

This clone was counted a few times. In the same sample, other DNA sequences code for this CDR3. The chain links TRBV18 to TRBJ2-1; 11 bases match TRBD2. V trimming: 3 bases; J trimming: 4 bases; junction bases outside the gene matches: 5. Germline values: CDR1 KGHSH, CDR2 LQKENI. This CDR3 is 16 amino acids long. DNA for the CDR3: TGTGCCAGCTCACCGATGACTAGCGGGACATACAATGAGCAGTTCTTC. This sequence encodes CASSPMTSGTYNEQFF.

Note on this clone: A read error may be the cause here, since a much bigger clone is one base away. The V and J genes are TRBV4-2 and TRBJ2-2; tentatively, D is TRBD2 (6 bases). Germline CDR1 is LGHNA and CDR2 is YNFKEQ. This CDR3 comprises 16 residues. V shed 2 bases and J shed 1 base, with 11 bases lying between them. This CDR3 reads CASSQSGLGNTGELFF. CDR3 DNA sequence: TGTGCCAGCAGCCAAAGCGGGCTCGGGAACACCGGGGAGCTGTTTTTT.

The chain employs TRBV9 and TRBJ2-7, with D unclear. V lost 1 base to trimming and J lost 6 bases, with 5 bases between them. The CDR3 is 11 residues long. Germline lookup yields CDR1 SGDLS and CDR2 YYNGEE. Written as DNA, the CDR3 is TGTGCCAGCAGCGTAAGGCCCGAGCAGTACTTC. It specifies CASSVRPEQYF.

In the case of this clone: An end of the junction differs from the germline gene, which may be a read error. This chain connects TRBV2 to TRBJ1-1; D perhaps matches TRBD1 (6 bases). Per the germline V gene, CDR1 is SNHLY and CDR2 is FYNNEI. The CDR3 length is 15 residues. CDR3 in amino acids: CASRDSRGKGTEASF. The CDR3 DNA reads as TGTGCCAGCAGGGACAGCAGAGGGAAGGGGACTGAAGCTTCCTTT. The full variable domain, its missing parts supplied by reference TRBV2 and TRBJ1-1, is EPEVTQTPSHQVTQMGQEVILRCVPISNHLYFYWYRQILGQKVEFLVSFYNNEISEKSEIFDDQFSVERPDGSNFTLKIRSTKLEDSAMYFCASRDSRGKGTEASFGQGTRLTVV.

The CDR3, as DNA: TGTGCCAGCAGCTTAGAGCGAGCAGGAACGGGAAACACCATATATTTT. Its translation is CASSLERAGTGNTIYF. The V call is TRBV7-9, the J call TRBJ1-3; D is ambiguous. This CDR3 region has 16 residues. Germline CDR1 is SEHNR and CDR2 is FQNEAQ (reference sequence). V was pared by 1 base and J by 4 bases, with 14 bases between.

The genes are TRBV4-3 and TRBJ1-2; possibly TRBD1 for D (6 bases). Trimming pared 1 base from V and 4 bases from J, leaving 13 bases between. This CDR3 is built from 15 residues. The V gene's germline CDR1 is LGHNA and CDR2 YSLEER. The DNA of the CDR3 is TGCGCCAGCAGCCAAGGGTCCGGGGGCCTCTATGGCTACACCTTC. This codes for CASSQGSGGLYGYTF.

CDR3 DNA sequence: TGTGCCAGCCGGACTAGCGGAGCAGATACGCAGTATTTT. Amino acids: CASRTSGADTQYF. This sequence joins TRBV7-9 and TRBJ2-3; TRBD2 aligns across 10 bases. CDR3 size: 13 residues. In germline, CDR1 is SEHNR, CDR2 FQNEAQ (reference sequence). V dropped 8 bases and J dropped 4; count of bases not matched to a gene: 3.

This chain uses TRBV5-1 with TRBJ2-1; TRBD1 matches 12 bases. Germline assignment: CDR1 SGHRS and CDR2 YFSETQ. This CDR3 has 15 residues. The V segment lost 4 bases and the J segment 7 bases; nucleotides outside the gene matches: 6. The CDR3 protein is CASSPQGQGANEQFF. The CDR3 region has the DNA TGCGCCAGCAGCCCTCAGGGACAGGGGGCGAATGAGCAGTTCTTC.

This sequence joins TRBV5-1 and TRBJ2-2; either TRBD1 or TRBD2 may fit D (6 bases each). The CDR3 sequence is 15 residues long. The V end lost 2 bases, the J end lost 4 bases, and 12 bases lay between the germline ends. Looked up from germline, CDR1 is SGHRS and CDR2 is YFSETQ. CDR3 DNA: TGCGCCAGCAGCTTAAGGGGGGCGAGCACCGGGGAGCTGTTTTTT. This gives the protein CASSLRGASTGELFF.

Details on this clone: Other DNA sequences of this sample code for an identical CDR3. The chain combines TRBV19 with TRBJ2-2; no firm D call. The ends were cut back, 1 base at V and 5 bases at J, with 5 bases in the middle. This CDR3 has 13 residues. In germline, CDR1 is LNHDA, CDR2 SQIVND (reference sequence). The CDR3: CASSIGYTGELFF. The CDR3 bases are TGTGCCAGTAGTATAGGTTATACCGGGGAGCTGTTTTTT.

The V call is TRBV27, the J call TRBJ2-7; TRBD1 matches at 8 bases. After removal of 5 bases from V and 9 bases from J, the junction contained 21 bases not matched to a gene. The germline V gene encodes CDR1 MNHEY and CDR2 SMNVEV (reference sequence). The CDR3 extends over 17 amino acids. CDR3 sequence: CASSPTGAGSPRGLQYF. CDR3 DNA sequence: TGTGCCAGCAGTCCGACAGGGGCGGGAAGCCCTAGGGGGTTGCAGTACTTC.

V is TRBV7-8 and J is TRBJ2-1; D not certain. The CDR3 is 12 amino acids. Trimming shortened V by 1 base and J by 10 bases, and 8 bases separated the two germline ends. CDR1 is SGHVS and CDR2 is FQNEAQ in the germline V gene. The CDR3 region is CASSLEVWEQFF. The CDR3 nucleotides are TGTGCCAGCAGCTTAGAGGTCTGGGAGCAGTTCTTC.

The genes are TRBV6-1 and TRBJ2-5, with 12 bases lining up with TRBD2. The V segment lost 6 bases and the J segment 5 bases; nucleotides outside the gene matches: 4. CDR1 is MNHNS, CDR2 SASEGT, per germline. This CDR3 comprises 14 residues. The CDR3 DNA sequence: TGTGCCAGCAGGGGACTAGCGGGTACCGAGACCCAGTACTTC. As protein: CASRGLAGTETQYF.